This TCR beta chain was retrieved from a study of radiation and T cells in renal cell carcinoma. Overall study findings and caveats: Without pretreatment biopsies, baseline tumor clonotype presence was undetermined.

On this clone: Its antigen is not identified. The sample carries other DNA sequences with the same CDR3.

The assay was immunoSEQ multiplex PCR, and TCRdb's table has in-frame clones only and misses some. The sample yields 90,000 to 100,000 clones, roughly 88% seen once. Noted time point: blood 4 weeks post-SBRT, at nephrectomy. Noted treatment: 15 Gy SBRT to primary tumor, nephrectomy 4 weeks later. Nephrectomy followed 15 Gy stereotactic body radiation by 4 weeks. Blood was sampled at baseline, 2 weeks and 4 weeks after SBRT. Clear cell pathology was present in this patient's renal cell carcinoma. The sample consisted of blood, taken from a patient whose treatment included radiotherapy and nephrectomy. The source of this sequence is a man aged 55 to 70 with renal cell carcinoma.

CDR3 sequence (DNA): TGTGCCAGCAGCCCCCCGCGGGGCCAGGTGAACACTGAAGCTTTCTTT. This sequence encodes CASSPPRGQVNTEAFF. This rearrangement joins TRBV6-6 to TRBJ1-1; D may be TRBD1 (5 bases). Trimming left V 6 bases short and J 0 bases short, with 17 bases between. Per germline, CDR1 MNHNY and CDR2 SVGAGI (reference sequence). There are 16 residues in the CDR3.